These 7 T cell receptor beta chains came from one sample sequenced in a study of OX40 agonist ivuxolimab in advanced cancers. Libraries were prepared by immunoSEQ multiplex PCR; TCRdb keeps only in-frame clonotypes and omits some of them. The sample includes tens of thousands of clones, 65% to 90% of them seen just once. The sample here was CD4+ or CD8+ T cells sorted from blood, taken in a trial of the OX40 agonist ivuxolimab. The receptor set was obtained from an adult with an advanced solid tumor such as melanoma, head and neck, liver or kidney cancer.

The chain has TRBV5-1 and TRBJ2-5; 8 nucleotides match TRBD1. Germline CDR1 and CDR2: SGHRS and YFSETQ. The CDR3 contains 15 residues. With 4 bases clipped from V and 0 bases from J, the junction kept 5 bases outside the gene matches. The CDR3 DNA reads as TGCGCCAGCAGCCGATCACAGGGGGACCAAGAGACCCAGTACTTC. This sequence encodes CASSRSQGDQETQYF.

The chain uses TRBV7-9 and TRBJ1-1; TRBD1 is a possible D gene (5 bases). This CDR3 comprises 15 residues. The germline gives CDR1 SEHNR, CDR2 FQNEAQ (reference sequence). Trimming pared 5 bases from V and 6 bases from J, leaving 19 bases between. This chain's CDR3 is CASSPGDPFPPEAFF. CDR3 DNA sequence: TGTGCCAGCAGCCCCGGGGACCCCTTTCCCCCTGAAGCTTTCTTT.

J is TRBJ1-4 and V is TRBV5-1, with a possible D match to TRBD1 (5 bases). V lost 5 bases and J lost 1, with 12 bases in between. This CDR3 is 15 amino acids long. The germline V gene encodes CDR1 SGHRS and CDR2 YFSETQ. As DNA, the CDR3 is TGCGCCAGCAGTCCCTCGGGGGGAACTAATGAAAAACTGTTTTTT. It codes for CASSPSGGTNEKLFF.

The genes are TRBV6-1 and TRBJ2-5; maybe TRBD1 (6 bases). V was cut by 7 bases and J by 4 bases, with 16 bases left in between. The CDR3 spans 14 residues. Germline V gene data show CDR1 as MNHNS and CDR2 as SASEGT. Written as DNA, the CDR3 is TGTGCCAGCACACCAAATACAGGGAGAGAGACCCAGTACTTC. Amino acids: CASTPNTGRETQYF.

This chain links TRBV7-8 with TRBJ1-6; TRBD1 is a possible D gene (6 bases). With 2 bases removed from V and 6 bases from J, the gap between germline ends came to 8 bases. This CDR3 is built from 14 residues. Germline V CDR1 and CDR2: SGHVS, FQNEAQ. The CDR3 spells CASSLRGTNSPLHF. The CDR3 DNA is TGTGCCAGCAGCTTAAGGGGGACTAATTCACCCCTCCACTTT.

The chain carries TRBV28 and TRBJ1-3; D unclear. V lost 3 bases, J lost 0 bases, and 6 bases lay in between. Per the germline V gene, CDR1 is MDHEN and CDR2 is SYDVKM. CDR3 length: 14 residues. CDR3 in amino acids: CASSFASSGNTIYF. The CDR3 nucleotides read TGTGCCAGCAGTTTTGCCAGCTCTGGAAACACCATATATTTT.

The chain couples TRBV6-4 to TRBJ1-1; a weak D match, TRBD1 (5 bases). Germline CDR1 is MRHNA and CDR2 is SNTAGT. V was shortened by 6 bases and J by 5 bases, with 22 bases between the two germline ends. The CDR3 covers 16 residues. The CDR3 DNA reads TGTGCCAGCAGCCCCATTGTGGGGGGTCTGCGAACTGAAGCTTTCTTT. This codes for CASSPIVGGLRTEAFF.